The present entry profiles one TCR beta chain with its context. This record comes from a study of blood T cell repertoires in COVID-19. Turning to the study itself: Both acute and convalescent COVID-19 samples were obtained from the United States, Italy and Spain. Sources were T cells, B-cell-depleted T cells, or PBMCs; the material itself was cDNA or gDNA.

The authors' processing: Amplifying reference gene primers gave estimates of nucleated cell counts. This table comes from immunoSEQ multiplex PCR, and its TCRdb copy is limited to in-frame clones, with some not included. The V and J calls and clone size were taken over from that table, and D and trimming were inferred from the DNA. The sample lists about 190,000 clones, more than 60% seen once, with roughly 12% in the top ten. The CDR3 has 16 residues. Looked up from germline, CDR1 is LNHDA and CDR2 is SQIVND (reference sequence). Trimming removed 8 bases from V and 5 bases from J, with 19 bases in between.

The V gene is TRBV19, the J gene TRBJ1-6; maybe TRBD1 (5 bases). The clonotype comes from a woman between 45 and 65 years old with acute or convalescent COVID-19. Sequencing was performed on peripheral blood. The CDR3 region has the DNA TGTGCCAGTGGCGGGAGGGGTCGTCCGGATAATTCACCCCTCCACTTT. It translates to CASGGRGRPDNSPLHF.